The 23 T cell receptor beta chains below all came from one sample that was sequenced in a study of blood T cell repertoires in COVID-19. TCRdb's copy holds only in-frame clones and misses some; the assay was immunoSEQ multiplex PCR. The sample records approximately 100,000 clones, approximately 90% being singletons. Sequencing input: peripheral blood. Source of these receptors: a man in his 70s with acute or convalescent COVID-19.

This clone was detected only a few times. In DNA form, the CDR3 reads TGTGCCAGCAGCTTATTTACGAGCTCTGGAAACACCATATATTTT. Its protein product is CASSLFTSSGNTIYF. The chain employs TRBV7-3 and TRBJ1-3; D is ambiguous. This CDR3 has 15 residues. From germline, CDR1 is SGHTA and CDR2 FQGTGA. With 2 bases removed from V and 0 bases from J, the gap between germline ends came to 8 bases.

The V gene is TRBV2, the J gene TRBJ1-1; the D gene is possibly TRBD1 (5 bases). Trimming took off 6 bases at V and 3 bases at J, with 26 bases between the two ends. Germline V CDR1 and CDR2: SNHLY, FYNNEI. The CDR3 has 18 residues. CDR3 nucleotides: TGTGCCAGCAGAAAAACGCTGGGTTTTGTCCAAGGGGACACTGAAGCTTTCTTT. Protein product: CASRKTLGFVQGDTEAFF.

The gene calls are TRBV28 and TRBJ1-2, with 7 bases identical to TRBD1. V trimming: 4 bases; J trimming: 4 bases; junction bases outside the gene matches: 9. CDR1 MDHEN and CDR2 SYDVKM come from the germline V gene. The CDR3 runs to 15 residues. The CDR3: CASSSSGQARYGYTF. The DNA for the CDR3 is TGTGCCAGCAGTTCTTCAGGACAGGCCCGCTATGGCTACACCTTC.

The CDR3 DNA sequence: TGCAGCGTCTCTTCCCTTTCGGACACTGAAGCTTTCTTT. Translation: CSVSSLSDTEAFF. J is TRBJ1-1 and V is TRBV29-1; D remains ambiguous. The CDR3 has 13 residues. The ends were cut back, 6 bases at V and 3 bases at J, with 14 bases in the middle. Germline CDR1 and CDR2: SQVTM and ANQGSEA. The full variable domain, its missing parts supplied by reference TRBV29-1 and TRBJ1-1, is SAVISQKPSRDICQRGTSLTIQCQVDSQVTMMFWYRQQPGQSLTLIATANQGSEATYESGFVIDKFPISRPNLTFSTLTVSNMSPEDSSIYLCSVSSLSDTEAFFGQGTRLTVV.

The chain employs TRBV30 and TRBJ1-1, with D perhaps matching TRBD1 (6 bases). CDR3 length: 14 residues. Trimming took 3 bases from V and 3 from J, leaving 14 bases between them. CDR1 and CDR2 from the germline V gene are GTSNPN and SVGIG (reference sequence). The CDR3 sequence: CAWSLTGTDTEAFF. The CDR3, as DNA: TGTGCCTGGAGCCTTACAGGGACGGACACTGAAGCTTTCTTT.

The chain recombines TRBV6-6 with TRBJ2-5, with 8 nucleotides matching TRBD2. J was trimmed by 4 bases and V by 7 bases; bases with no gene match: 5. CDR1 and CDR2 (germline): MNHNY, SVGAGI (reference sequence). This CDR3 has 13 residues. The CDR3 here is CASTPGGRETQYF. DNA for the CDR3: TGTGCCAGCACACCGGGGGGGCGAGAGACCCAGTACTTC.

This clone has only a few counts. This rearrangement joins TRBV23-1 to TRBJ1-1; TRBD1 agrees at 7 bases. TRBV23-1 is an open reading frame whose function is uncertain. This CDR3 spans 15 amino acids. Trimming removed 1 base from V and 8 bases from J; junction bases left unmatched: 10. CDR3 loop: CASSQWGDSKLEAFF. DNA of the CDR3: TGCGCCAGCAGTCAATGGGGGGACAGCAAATTAGAAGCTTTCTTT.

The chain couples TRBV24-1 to TRBJ2-3; maybe TRBD1 (6 bases). The V end was cut by 3 bases, the J end by 2 bases, with 11 bases between. Germline V CDR1 and CDR2: KGHDR, SFDVKD. This CDR3 is built from 15 residues. The CDR3 DNA follows: TGTGCCACCAGTGATACAAGGACAGCCACAGATACGCAGTATTTT. Protein product: CATSDTRTATDTQYF.

V usage is TRBV7-2 and J usage is TRBJ1-1, with D possibly matching TRBD1 (5 bases). The V end lost 6 bases, the J end lost 0 bases, and 17 bases lay between the germline ends. The germline V gene encodes CDR1 SGHTA and CDR2 FQGNSA. The CDR3 is made up of 16 amino acids. DNA for the CDR3: TGTGCCAGCAGTTCCCTCAGGGCCCAAATGAACACTGAAGCTTTCTTT. Translating gives CASSSLRAQMNTEAFF.

The rearrangement links TRBV7-8 to TRBJ1-2; TRBD1 is a possible D gene (5 bases). The CDR3 is 14 amino acids. The germline gives CDR1 SGHVS, CDR2 FQNEAQ. V was pared by 1 base and J by 4 bases, with 10 bases between. Here the CDR3 reads CASSLGDQGYGYTF. CDR3 DNA: TGTGCCAGCAGCTTAGGAGACCAGGGCTATGGCTACACCTTC.

CDR3 loop: CATTRSGEPDQPQHF. Here the CDR3 DNA reads TGTGCCACCACCCGGAGCGGGGAGCCAGATCAGCCCCAGCATTTT. The V gene is TRBV15, the J gene TRBJ1-5; D is undetermined. CDR1 is LNHNV, CDR2 YYDKDF, per germline (reference sequence). Trimming took 7 bases from V and 5 from J, leaving 18 bases between them. This CDR3 is built from 15 residues. The complete variable domain, with remaining parts taken from reference TRBV15 and TRBJ1-5, reads DAMVIQNPRYQVTQFGKPVTLSCSQTLNHNVMYWYQQKSSQAPKLLFHYYDKDFNNEADTPDNFQSRRPNTSFCFLDIRSPGLGDTAMYLCATTRSGEPDQPQHFGDGTRLSIL.

The chain links TRBV19 to TRBJ2-1; D unresolved. The germline V and J ends were trimmed by 7 bases and 5 bases, with 18 bases remaining between them. The germline V gene encodes CDR1 LNHDA and CDR2 SQIVND (reference sequence). CDR3 length: 15 residues. As DNA, the CDR3 is TGTGCCAGTACCCAGCGTATCACTCCCAACAATGAGCAGTTCTTC. This sequence encodes CASTQRITPNNEQFF.

The chain employs TRBV7-9 and TRBJ2-3; tentative D call: TRBD2 (6 bases). The CDR3 runs 15 residues. V lost 4 bases, J lost 1 base, and 12 bases lay in between. Germline V gene lookup returns CDR1 SEHNR and CDR2 FQNEAQ (reference sequence). CDR3 DNA: TGTGCCAGCAGCTCTTGGGCTAGCGGCACAGATACGCAGTATTTT. Translation: CASSSWASGTDTQYF.

J is TRBJ2-2 and V is TRBV29-1; 10 bases align to TRBD1. Germline V CDR1 and CDR2: SQVTM, ANQGSEA. The CDR3 extends over 14 amino acids. Trimming at V came to 1 base and at J to 6 bases, leaving 2 bases not matched to a gene. CDR3 amino acids: CSVEVGQGSGELFF. The CDR3 region has the DNA TGCAGCGTTGAAGTGGGACAGGGGTCCGGGGAGCTGTTTTTT.

The gene calls are TRBV5-1 and TRBJ2-3; TRBD1 aligns across 9 bases. With 4 bases clipped from V and 1 base from J, the junction kept 7 bases outside the gene matches. There are 16 residues in the CDR3. Looked up from germline, CDR1 is SGHRS and CDR2 is YFSETQ. The CDR3 DNA sequence: TGCGCCAGCAGCCCGGACAGGGGTAAGGGCACAGATACGCAGTATTTT. Residues: CASSPDRGKGTDTQYF. Variable domain in full (rest from reference TRBV5-1 and TRBJ2-3): KAGVTQTPRYLIKTRGQQVTLSCSPISGHRSVSWYQQTPGQGLQFLFEYFSETQRNKGNFPGRFSGRQFSNSRSEMNVSTLELGDSALYLCASSPDRGKGTDTQYFGPGTRLTVL.

The table lists this clone with a count of one. The chain couples TRBV6-4 to TRBJ2-1; possible D gene TRBD2, 5 bases. The CDR3 runs to 15 residues. The V and J ends lost 3 bases and 5 bases respectively, with 14 bases between them. The germline V gene encodes CDR1 MRHNA and CDR2 SNTAGT. Here the CDR3 DNA reads TGTGCCAGCAGTGAACGGGGATCTAATGACAATGAGCAGTTCTTC. This encodes CASSERGSNDNEQFF.

J is TRBJ2-1 and V is TRBV11-2; no definite D call. CDR3 size: 13 residues. Germline V lookup: CDR1 SGHAT, CDR2 FQNNGV. V lost 6 bases and J 7 bases, leaving 13 bases between the germline ends. The CDR3: CASRAGGRNEQFF. As DNA, the CDR3 is TGTGCCAGCAGGGCTGGTGGGCGAAATGAGCAGTTCTTC.

The chain is built from TRBV10-3 and TRBJ2-7, with a possible D match to TRBD2 (7 bases). Trimming took 5 bases from V and 2 from J, leaving 13 bases between them. CDR1 and CDR2 from the germline V gene are ENHRY and SYGVKD. This CDR3 spans 14 amino acids. The CDR3 reads CAISPGGAAYEQYV. The CDR3 bases are TGTGCCATCAGTCCGGGGGGCGCCGCCTACGAGCAGTACGTC.

A single count supports this clone. The chain has TRBV18 and TRBJ2-2; perhaps TRBD2 as D (6 bases). The CDR3 spans 17 residues. V dropped 1 base and J dropped 4 bases, with 16 bases sitting between them. Germline lookup yields CDR1 KGHSH and CDR2 LQKENI. The CDR3 nucleotides read TGTGCCAGCTCACCACTGAGCGGGTCACCTGTCACCGGGGAGCTGTTTTTT. It yields the protein CASSPLSGSPVTGELFF. The variable domain in full, completed from reference TRBV18 and TRBJ2-2, reads NAGVMQNPRHLVRRRGQEARLRCSPMKGHSHVYWYRQLPEEGLKFMVYLQKENIIDESGMPKERFSAEFPKEGPSILRIQQVVRGDSAAYFCASSPLSGSPVTGELFFGEGSRLTVL.

The chain joins TRBV18 to TRBJ2-5, with 8 bases identical to TRBD1. Unmatched junction bases numbered 9, after V lost 4 bases and J lost 5 bases. The CDR3 spans 15 residues. CDR1 is KGHSH, CDR2 LQKENI, per germline. This CDR3 reads CASSQLDRASETQYF. DNA of the CDR3: TGTGCCAGCTCACAATTGGACAGGGCGTCGGAGACCCAGTACTTC.

This chain links TRBV5-6 with TRBJ2-2; the D gene is possibly TRBD2 (6 bases). The V end lost 3 bases, the J end lost 7 bases, and 19 bases lay between the germline ends. The CDR3 is made up of 16 amino acids. CDR1 and CDR2 (germline): SGHDT, YYEEEE. As DNA, the CDR3 is TGTGCCAGCAGCTATCGAACCCAGATTAGCGGCGGGGAGCTGTTTTTT. Amino acids: CASSYRTQISGGELFF.

The chain links TRBV5-4 to TRBJ1-6, with a tentative D call TRBD1 (6 bases). V shed 4 bases and J shed 10 bases, with 18 bases lying between them. The CDR3 consists of 15 residues. Germline V gene lookup returns CDR1 SGHNT and CDR2 YYREEE (reference sequence). The CDR3 protein is CASSPGGGRASPLHF. The DNA for the CDR3 is TGTGCCAGCAGCCCGGGGGGGGGCAGGGCCTCACCCCTCCACTTT.

The rearrangement joins TRBV3-1 (or the pseudogene TRBV3-2) to TRBJ1-6, with unresolved D. The CDR3 length is 13 residues. Trimming took off 4 bases at V and 10 bases at J, with 11 bases between the two ends. The V gene's germline CDR1 is LGHDT and CDR2 YNNKEL (reference sequence). The CDR3 region is CASSPSMESPLHF. CDR3 in DNA: TGTGCCAGCAGCCCTAGTATGGAATCACCCCTCCACTTT.